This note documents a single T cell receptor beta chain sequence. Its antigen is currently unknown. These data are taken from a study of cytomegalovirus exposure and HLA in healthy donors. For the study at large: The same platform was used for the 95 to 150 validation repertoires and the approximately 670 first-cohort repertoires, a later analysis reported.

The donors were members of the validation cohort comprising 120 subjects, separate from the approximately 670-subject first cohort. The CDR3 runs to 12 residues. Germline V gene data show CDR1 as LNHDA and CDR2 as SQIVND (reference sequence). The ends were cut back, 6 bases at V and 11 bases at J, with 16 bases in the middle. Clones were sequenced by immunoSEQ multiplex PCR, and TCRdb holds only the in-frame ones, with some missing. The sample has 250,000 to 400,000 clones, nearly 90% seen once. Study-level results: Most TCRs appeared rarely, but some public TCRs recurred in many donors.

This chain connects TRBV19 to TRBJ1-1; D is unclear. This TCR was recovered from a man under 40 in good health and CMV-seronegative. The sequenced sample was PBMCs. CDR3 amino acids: CASSPLDQRAFF. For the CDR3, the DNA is TGTGCCAGTAGCCCCCTAGACCAGAGGGCTTTCTTT.